This T cell receptor beta chain was recovered during a study of shared clonotypes between healthy human individuals (dated by TCRdb to 2020 to 2022). Context from the whole study: Two women and a few men aged 18 to 49 years were included in the cohort. Per donor, three plates each were used for CD4 naive and CD4 memory, two for CD8 naive, and one for CD8 memory. To estimate repertoire size and how much clonotypes are shared between individuals, the study performed deep sequencing of blood TCR repertoires from 4 to 6 healthy adults. To increase sequencing depth and limit assay-specific biases, TCR repertoire library preparation and sequencing were carried out by different laboratories using diverse techniques. Leukapheresis yielded between about 0.8 and 8.9 billion PBMCs per donor.

CD8 naive samples consisted of CD45RO-negative cells that were positively selected for CCR7, yielding a CD45RA+CCR7+ population without TemRA cells. Healthy HIV-negative adults with no recently reported acute infections or vaccinations were included as donors. Only Caucasian adults living in Nashville, Tennessee, USA were represented among the donors. After blood collection by leukapheresis, PBMCs were isolated using Ficoll-Histopaque density gradient centrifugation and then cryopreserved in the vapor phase of liquid nitrogen. Analytical flow cytometry was used to check the purity and quantity of every magnetically sorted T cell population. From each sorted fraction, genomic DNA was isolated and quantified by UV absorbance on a Nanodrop 2000c. Counted from cysteine to phenylalanine, this CDR3 has 15 amino acids. This entry keeps only the CDR3 DNA: 45 bases, framed from base 1. The germline V gene supplies CDR1 MNHEY and CDR2 SVGAGI. Relative to germline, V is missing 0 bases and J is missing 1 base, with 3 bases of the junction outside any gene match.

Using the deep immunoSEQ assay, TCR CDR3 regions were amplified from genomic DNA by multiplex PCR. Extracted genomic DNA from each cell subset was distributed evenly across all wells of several immunoSEQ 96-well plates, and each plate was treated as a replicate. For sorted subsets, 200 to 250 ng of genomic DNA, equivalent to about 30,000 T cell genomes, went into each replicate PCR. Purified libraries were quantified with a Qubit 3.0 fluorometer, sized on a Bioanalyzer 2100, and re-quantified with the KAPA Library Quantification kit. Every immunoSEQ 96-well plate was sequenced on a separate single-read 150-cycle Illumina NextSeq 550 flow cell. The authors processed their data as follows. Because the immunoSEQ output held only junctional sequences and lacked quality scores, the filtering could not match the filtering applied to full-length reads. To assign V/J genes and CDR3, sequences were annotated against IMGT germline references using PyIR, a Python wrapper for IgBLAST v1.9. Reads were filtered out if the reads had weak V/J assignments (E-value above 1e-6), no CDR3, stop codons, out-of-frame junctions, or ambiguous translated residues. V3J clonotypes were defined as sequences sharing an identical inferred V gene, J gene, and CDR3 amino acid sequence. Percentage overlap between repertoires was computed as shared unique clonotypes divided by the size of the smaller repertoire. Richness of each repertoire was evaluated using RTK rarefaction, the Chao1 estimator, and Recon v2.1 estimates of unobserved clonotypes. For all TCRbeta clonotypes obtained by the gDNA method from several donors, generation probabilities were computed with OLGA. TCRdb stores this immuneACCESS table with in-frame sequences only. Part of the clones is absent; in the studies checked, under half of the shortfall reflects unresolved V genes, and no reason is known for the rest. The V and J calls and clone size are taken from that table; D and trimming were inferred from the DNA. This sample is represented by about 2.1 million clones; around 95% of them were singletons. The ten biggest clones cover under 2% of the sample.

What the research found in general, with its limitations: Based on pairwise subsampling, the degree of clonotype sharing among donors was expected to be affected by sequencing depth. Because the study included only a small number of donors, the genetic and exposure-history diversity represented was limited. Compared with non-shared clonotypes, clonotypes shared by all four sorted-subset donors had higher generation probabilities. When a handful of donors were compared, the shared fraction of clonotypes was about 5% for naive CD4, approximately 3.5% for naive CD8, 2% to 2.5% for memory CD4, and 0.35% to 0.5% for memory CD8. Sampling was limited to blood, and TCR repertoires in tissue likely differ from TCR repertoires in blood. Even with the large sequencing depth, rarefaction of the sorted-subset datasets indicated that sequencing was incomplete. Naive subsets generally had larger estimated clonotype richness than memory subsets did.

This clone was seen only once. The specificity of this receptor is unknown. Base-call qualities are not available, and no considerably larger clone is one nucleotide away. The V and J segments used are TRBV6-5 and TRBJ2-7; 7 central bases correspond to TRBD2. The source is a man younger than 35 in good health. Some clones in this sample may be carry-over from other donors' samples. The sample taken for sequencing was naive CD8+ T cells from PBMCs. Sample cell subset or site, as interpreted from the label and publication: CD45RA+CCR7+. The encoded CDR3 is CASSYSRLASYEQYF. The nucleotide sequence reads as follows: TGTGCCAGCAGTTACTCGCGACTAGCTTCCTACGAGCAGTACTTC.